This TCR beta chain was obtained from a study of Ad26.COV2.S vaccination and SARS-CoV-2 variants. Study background: Trial arm assignment for the donor was COV1001 Ad26.COV2.S.

V dropped 5 bases and J dropped 1 base, with 8 bases sitting between them. This CDR3 has 13 amino acids. The germline V gene has CDR1 MNHEY and CDR2 SVGAGI. The data were produced by immunoSEQ multiplex PCR, yet TCRdb's version contains in-frame clones alone and is incomplete. In the table there are about 400,000 clones, 75% to 90% of which are singletons. Treatment in this sample: around 19 received Ad26.COV2.S at low or high dose, single or two shots; 5 received placebo; per-sample allocation not given. Sample collection was performed on day 63 after the first vaccine or placebo injection. Comments on this clone: This specimen includes other DNA sequences encoding the same CDR3.

The chain joins TRBV6-5 to TRBJ2-5; D is possibly TRBD1 (6 bases). The sample consisted of peripheral blood, taken in a trial of Ad26.COV2.S vaccine versus placebo. This receptor was identified in a person aged 18-65 years who received the Ad26.COV2.S COVID-19 vaccine or a placebo. CDR3: CASSRTVQETQYF. DNA of the CDR3: TGTGCCAGCAGTAGGACAGTCCAAGAGACCCAGTACTTC.